Listed here is a single T cell receptor beta chain. Its specificity is unknown. Stated time point: week 35, safety follow-up. Every single dose of the vaccine, 300 ug of mutant IDH1 20-mer peptide, came with topical imiquimod. There were new WHO grade 3 or 4 astrocytomas in the donors, and these were IDH1-mutant and ATRX-lost. The V gene's germline CDR1 is KGHSH and CDR2 LQKENI. The V segment lost 6 bases and the J segment 0 bases; nucleotides outside the gene matches: 11. The CDR3 covers 18 residues. The data stem from a study of a mutant IDH1 vaccine in newly diagnosed glioma. Whole-study context: Treated patients had a mean age of 40.4 years and a sex split that was roughly 60% male and about 40% female. The therapy given earlier, which was standard therapy, consisted of radiotherapy, temozolomide, or both, and most of the patients received both.

Whole-study findings and limits: No link was apparently found between pseudoprogression and changes in top peripheral T cell clonotypes.

The assay was immunoSEQ multiplex PCR, and TCRdb's table has in-frame clones only and misses some. The sample shows 25,000 to 40,000 clones, approximately 77% of them seen only once. The source of this sequence is a man aged 25 to 40 with glioma. The J gene is TRBJ2-7, the V gene TRBV18; 13 bases are a match to TRBD2. Sequenced here: PBMCs, sampled from a glioma patient whose treatment included an IDH1 peptide vaccine. The CDR3 loop is CASSGLAGRDLYSYEQYF. The CDR3, as DNA: TGTGCCAGCTCGGGACTAGCGGGGAGGGACCTTTACTCCTACGAGCAGTACTTC.